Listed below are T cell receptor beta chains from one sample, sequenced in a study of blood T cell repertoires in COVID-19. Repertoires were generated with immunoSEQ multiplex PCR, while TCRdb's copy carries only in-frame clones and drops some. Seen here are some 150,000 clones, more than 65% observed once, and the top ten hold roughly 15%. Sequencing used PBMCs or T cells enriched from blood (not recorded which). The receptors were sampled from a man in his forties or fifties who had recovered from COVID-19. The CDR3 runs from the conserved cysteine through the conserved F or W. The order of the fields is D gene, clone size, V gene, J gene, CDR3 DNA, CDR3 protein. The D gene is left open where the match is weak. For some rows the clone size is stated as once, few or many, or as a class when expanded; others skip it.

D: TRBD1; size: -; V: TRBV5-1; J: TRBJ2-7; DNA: TGCGCCAGCAGCTGGGAGACAGGGTCCTATGAGCAGTACTTC; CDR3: CASSWETGSYEQYF
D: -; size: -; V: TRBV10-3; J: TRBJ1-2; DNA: TGTGCCATCAGTGCGGGCACAGGGAGTGGCTACACCTTC; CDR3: CAISAGTGSGYTF
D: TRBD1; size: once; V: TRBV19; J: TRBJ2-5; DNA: TGTGCCAGTAGTAGGGACAGGATACAAGAGACCCAGTACTTC; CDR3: CASSRDRIQETQYF
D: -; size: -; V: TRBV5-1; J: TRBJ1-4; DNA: TGCGCCAGCAGCTTACCGGCAACTAATGAAAAACTGTTTTTT; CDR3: CASSLPATNEKLFF
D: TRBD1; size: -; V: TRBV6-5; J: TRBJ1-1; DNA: TGTGCCAGCATTCGCGACAGGGGGAACACTGAAGCTTTCTTT; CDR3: CASIRDRGNTEAFF
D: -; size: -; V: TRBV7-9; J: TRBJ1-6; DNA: TGTGCCAGCAGCTTAGGTATAGGGGTCAATTCACCCCTCCACTTT; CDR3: CASSLGIGVNSPLHF
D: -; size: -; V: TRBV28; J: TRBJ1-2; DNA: TGTGCCAGCAGTTTTAGCGGCTATGGCTACACCTTC; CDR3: CASSFSGYGYTF
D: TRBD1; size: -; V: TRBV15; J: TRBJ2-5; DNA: TGTGCCACCAGCAGATGGGACAGGGGAGTTGAGACCCAGTACTTC; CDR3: CATSRWDRGVETQYF
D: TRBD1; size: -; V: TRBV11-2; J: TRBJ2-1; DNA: TGTGCCAGCAGCCAGGACAGGGGCGTGCAGTTCTTC; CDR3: CASSQDRGVQFF
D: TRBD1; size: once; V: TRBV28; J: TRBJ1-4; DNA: TGTGCCAGCACCATTCAGGGGGCATACGAAAAACTGTTTTTT; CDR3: CASTIQGAYEKLFF
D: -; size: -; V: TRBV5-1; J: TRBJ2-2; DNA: TGCGCCAGCAGCGCGGACTGGGGTTTTGGCGGGGAGCTGTTTTTT; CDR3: CASSADWGFGGELFF
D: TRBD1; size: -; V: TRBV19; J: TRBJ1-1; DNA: TGTGCCAGTAGTGCGAGACAGGGGGCGAGGACTGAAGCTTTCTTT; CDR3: CASSARQGARTEAFF
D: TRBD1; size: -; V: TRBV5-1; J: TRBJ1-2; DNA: TGCGCCAGCAGCTTGGAGGGACAGGGAGTGTTGGGCTACACCTTC; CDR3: CASSLEGQGVLGYTF
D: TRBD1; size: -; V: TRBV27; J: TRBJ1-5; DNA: TGTGCCAGCAGTGTCGGGACAGGGGGCGGACAGCCCCAGCATTTT; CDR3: CASSVGTGGGQPQHF
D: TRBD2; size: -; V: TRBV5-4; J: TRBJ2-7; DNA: TGTGCCAGCAGCCCTAGGACTAGCGATTACGAGCAGTACTTC; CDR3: CASSPRTSDYEQYF
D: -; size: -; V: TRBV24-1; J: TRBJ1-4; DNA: TGTGCCACCAGTGACGCTCGGGTCGGCGAAAAACTGTTTTTT; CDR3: CATSDARVGEKLFF
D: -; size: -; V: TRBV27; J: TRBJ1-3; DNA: TGTGCCAGCAGTCCGCGACAGGCGACCCACTCTGGAAACACCATATATTTT; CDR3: CASSPRQATHSGNTIYF
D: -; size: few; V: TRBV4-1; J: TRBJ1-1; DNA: TGCGCCAGCAGCCAAGGTCGGTGGGCCGGCACTGAAGCTTTCTTT; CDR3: CASSQGRWAGTEAFF
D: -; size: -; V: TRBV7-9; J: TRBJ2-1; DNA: TGTGCCAGCAGCGCTCATTGGCGGGACAGCCTATACAATGAGCAGTTCTTC; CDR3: CASSAHWRDSLYNEQFF
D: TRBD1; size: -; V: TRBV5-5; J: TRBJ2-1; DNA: TGTGCCAGCAGCCTGCGGGACAGGCCCCTCGGGGAGCAGTTCTTC; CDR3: CASSLRDRPLGEQFF
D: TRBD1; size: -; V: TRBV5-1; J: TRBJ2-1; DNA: TGCGCCAGCAGCCGCCATATCACCGGGACAGGAGAGAACAATGAGCAGTTCTTC; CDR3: CASSRHITGTGENNEQFF
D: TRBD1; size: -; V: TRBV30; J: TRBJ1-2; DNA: TGTGCCTGGACTCCGACAGGGGCCGTTCCTGGCTACACCTTC; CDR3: CAWTPTGAVPGYTF
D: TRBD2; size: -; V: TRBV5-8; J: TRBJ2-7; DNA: TGTGCCAGCAGCTTGGCCGGCGGGGGAGGTATGGAGCAGTACTTC; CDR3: CASSLAGGGGMEQYF
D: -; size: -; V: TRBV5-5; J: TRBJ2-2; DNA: TGTGCCAGCAGCTTGGGTCAGGCCACCGGGGAGCTGTTTTTT; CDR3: CASSLGQATGELFF
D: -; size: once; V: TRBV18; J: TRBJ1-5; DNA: TGTGCCAGCTCACCGGAGGCATATAGCAATCAGCCCCAGCATTTT; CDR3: CASSPEAYSNQPQHF
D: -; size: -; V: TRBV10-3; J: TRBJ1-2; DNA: TGTGCCATCGGACAAAGCTATGGCTACACCTTC; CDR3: CAIGQSYGYTF
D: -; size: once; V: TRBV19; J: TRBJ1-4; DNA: TGTGCCAGTAGGGGTTCGGGAACTCAAAAACTGTTTTTT; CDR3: CASRGSGTQKLFF
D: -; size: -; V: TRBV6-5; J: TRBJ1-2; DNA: TGTGCCAGCAGAACCCCGGGAACTGGCTATGGCTACACCTTC; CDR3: CASRTPGTGYGYTF